This TCR beta chain was identified in a study of OX40 agonist ivuxolimab in advanced cancers. TCRdb keeps only in-frame clones here, not all; method: immunoSEQ multiplex PCR. The sample holds 85,000 to 100,000 clones, roughly 86% seen once. This clone was recorded once. The source is an adult with an advanced solid tumor such as melanoma, head and neck, liver or kidney cancer. The material was CD4+ or CD8+ T cells sorted from blood, obtained in a trial of the OX40 agonist ivuxolimab.

The CDR3 protein is CASSVNQGAGGANVLTF. DNA for the CDR3: TGTGCCAGCAGCGTAAACCAGGGGGCTGGCGGGGCCAACGTCCTGACTTTC. V is TRBV7-8 and J is TRBJ2-6, with 8 bases identical to TRBD1. The CDR3 contains 17 residues. In germline, CDR1 is SGHVS, CDR2 FQNEAQ. The trim removed 5 bases at V and 4 bases at J, leaving 10 bases unmatched.